This T cell receptor (beta chain) was retrieved from a study of shared clonotypes between healthy human individuals. Study details: Donor composition was a couple of women and a few men, aged 18 to 49.

Germline V gene sequence: CDR1 GTSNPN, CDR2 SVGIG (reference sequence). V shed 5 bases and J shed 3 bases, with 10 bases lying between them. CDR3 length: 12 residues. This clone was counted between two and nine times. Sequencing was performed with immunoSEQ multiplex PCR; in TCRdb, only in-frame clones are kept and a portion is missing. The sample contains about 2.3 million clones, 93% of which appear only once. The source is a man younger than 30 in good health. Some clones in this sample may be carry-over from other donors' samples. The chain employs TRBV30 and TRBJ1-1; D remains unclear. The sequenced sample was naive CD4+ T cells from PBMCs. As for subset: CD45RA+ positively selected. CDR3 protein: CAWAGSHTEAFF. The CDR3 DNA reads TGTGCCTGGGCGGGGTCTCACACTGAAGCTTTCTTT.